This T cell receptor (beta chain) originates from a study of regulatory T cells in long-lasting Graves disease. Trimming took 0 bases from V and 4 from J; bases not matched to a gene: 6. Germline CDR1 MNHEY, CDR2 SVGAGI. The CDR3 covers 18 residues. This clonotype showed up many times. Time point of the sample: newly diagnosed GD, antithyroid drugs for less than 3 months. PBMC RNA served as the TCR library source. To make TCR beta libraries, researchers used iRepertoire HTBI primers and Arm-PCR of CDR3 regions. TCRdb fed the multiplex PCR reads into MiXCR, producing one record per CDR3 protein. The sample carries roughly 500,000 distinct CDR3 sequences, 12% to 15% recorded once. The sample was also linked to a second study, of T cells in Graves' hyperthyroidism and ophthalmopathy.

The specimen comprised peripheral blood mononuclear cells (PBMCs), sampled at new diagnosis, from a patient treated with antithyroid drugs. The receptor's source is a woman in her forties or fifties with Graves disease. The gene calls are TRBV6-5 and TRBJ2-1; 13 positions match TRBD2. CDR3: CASSYSPTTSGGYNEQFF. In DNA form, the CDR3 reads TGTGCCAGCAGTTACTCCCCTACGACTAGCGGGGGGTACAATGAGCAGTTCTTC.